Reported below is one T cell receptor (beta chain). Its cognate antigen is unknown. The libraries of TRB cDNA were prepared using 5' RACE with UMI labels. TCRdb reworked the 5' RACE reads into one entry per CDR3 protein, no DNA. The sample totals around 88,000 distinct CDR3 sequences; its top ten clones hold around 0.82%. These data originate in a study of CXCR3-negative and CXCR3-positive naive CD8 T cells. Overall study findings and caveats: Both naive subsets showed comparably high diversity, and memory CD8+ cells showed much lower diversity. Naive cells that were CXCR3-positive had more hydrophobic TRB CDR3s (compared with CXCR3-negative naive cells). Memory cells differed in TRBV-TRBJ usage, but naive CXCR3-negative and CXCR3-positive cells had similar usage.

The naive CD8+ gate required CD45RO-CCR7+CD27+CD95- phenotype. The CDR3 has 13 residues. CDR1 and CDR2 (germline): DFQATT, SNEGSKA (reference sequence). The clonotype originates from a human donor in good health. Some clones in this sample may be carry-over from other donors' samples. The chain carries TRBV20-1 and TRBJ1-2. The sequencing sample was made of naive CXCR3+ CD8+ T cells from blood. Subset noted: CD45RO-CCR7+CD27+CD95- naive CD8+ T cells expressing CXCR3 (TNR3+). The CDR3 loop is CSARREASYGYTF.